One sample yielded the 21 T cell receptor beta chains listed below, sequenced in a study of identical twins. TCRdb reprocessed the 5' RACE reads with MiXCR, giving one entry per CDR3 protein. Of hundreds of thousands of distinct CDR3 sequences listed, less than 25% are singletons. Separately, the same data were catalogued under a study of T cells expressing NK-cell markers.

The sequenced sample consisted of PBMCs. The receptors were sampled from a woman younger than 30 in good health.

This clonotype was found a few times. The chain employs TRBV20-1 and TRBJ2-3, with D unresolved. The CDR3 contains 11 residues. Deletions cut 3 bases from V and 5 bases from J, with 6 bases between. Germline-derived CDR1 and CDR2 are DFQATT and SNEGSKA (reference sequence). CDR3 in amino acids: CSASPGDTQYF. The CDR3 DNA sequence: TGCAGTGCTAGCCCCGGAGATACGCAGTATTTT.

This clonotype was observed a handful of times. V is TRBV4-2 and J is TRBJ1-5, with 7 bases that match TRBD1. The germline CDR1 and CDR2 sequences are LGHNA and YNFKEQ. The trim removed 8 bases at V and 1 base at J, leaving 14 bases unmatched. This CDR3 region has 17 residues. CDR3 residues: CASSRARQGISNQPQHF. The DNA of the CDR3 is TGTGCCAGCTCCCGCGCACGACAGGGTATAAGCAATCAGCCCCAGCATTTT.

This clonotype appeared once. The chain is built from TRBV18 and TRBJ2-7; TRBD2 matches 7 bases. The germline CDR1 and CDR2 sequences are KGHSH and LQKENI. Trimming took 2 bases from V and 1 from J; bases not matched to a gene: 5. This CDR3 comprises 15 residues. The CDR3 protein is CASSPGASGSYEQYF. The CDR3 DNA reads as TGTGCCAGCTCACCAGGGGCTAGCGGATCCTACGAGCAGTACTTC. Full variable domain (outside the CDR3, taken from reference TRBV18 and TRBJ2-7): NAGVMQNPRHLVRRRGQEARLRCSPMKGHSHVYWYRQLPEEGLKFMVYLQKENIIDESGMPKERFSAEFPKEGPSILRIQQVVRGDSAAYFCASSPGASGSYEQYFGPGTRLTVT.

This CDR3 reads CASSVRDRGGEKLFF. CDR3 nucleotide sequence: TGTGCCAGCAGTGTCCGGGACAGGGGCGGTGAAAAACTGTTTTTT. The rearrangement joins TRBV27 to TRBJ1-4, with 10 bases aligning to TRBD1. The CDR3 runs to 15 residues. The trim removed 5 bases at V and 7 bases at J, leaving 7 bases unmatched. Germline assignment: CDR1 MNHEY and CDR2 SMNVEV (reference sequence).

The chain carries TRBV7-9 and TRBJ1-2, with D maybe TRBD1 (6 bases). V gave up 7 bases and J gave up 8 bases, with 17 bases separating them. CDR1 and CDR2 (germline): SEHNR, FQNEAQ (reference sequence). This CDR3 region has 13 residues. The DNA of the CDR3 is TGTGCCAGCAACCCGACAGGCGGTGGGGGCTACACCTTC. Protein: CASNPTGGGGYTF.

The chain joins TRBV7-2 to TRBJ2-2, with unresolved D. Trimming removed 3 bases at V and 4 bases at J, with 6 bases between. CDR1 is SGHTA and CDR2 is FQGNSA in the germline V gene. CDR3 length equals 13 residues. For the CDR3, the DNA is TGTGCCAGCAGCTTTGCGAGCACCGGGGAGCTGTTTTTT. Its translation: CASSFASTGELFF.

The table lists this clonotype with a few counts. The rearrangement links TRBV15 to TRBJ1-2; the match to TRBD1 covers 7 bases. The CDR3 sequence is 14 residues long. V lost 1 base and J lost 7; bases outside the gene matches: 6. The germline CDR1 and CDR2 sequences are LNHNV and YYDKDF (reference sequence). CDR3 nucleotides: TGTGCCACCAGCAGAGTCCCCGAGGGGGCTGGCTACACCTTC. Its protein product is CATSRVPEGAGYTF.

This clonotype was seen a handful of times. The chain has TRBV7-9 and TRBJ2-2; D remains unclear. Germline V gives CDR1 SEHNR, CDR2 FQNEAQ (reference sequence). V lost 6 bases and J lost 6, with 8 bases in between. There are 12 residues in the CDR3. Here the CDR3 reads CASRMIPGELFF. The CDR3 DNA reads as TGTGCCAGCAGGATGATCCCCGGGGAGCTGTTTTTT.

Details on this clonotype: This clone may be a read error of a much larger clone one base away. J is TRBJ2-2 and V is TRBV7-3, with D unclear. V dropped 7 bases and J dropped 6 bases, with 6 bases sitting between them. Germline V gene data show CDR1 as SGHTA and CDR2 as FQGTGA. The CDR3 has 11 residues. DNA for the CDR3: TGTGCCAGCAACCTATCCGGGGAGCTGTTTTTT. Translated, it gives CASNLSGELFF.

This clonotype has a handful of counts. The rearrangement joins TRBV20-1 to TRBJ2-3; D is undetermined. Trimming shortened V by 0 bases and J by 0 bases, and 7 bases separated the two germline ends. This CDR3 has 14 residues. The germline V gene encodes CDR1 DFQATT and CDR2 SNEGSKA (reference sequence). CDR3 sequence reads: CSARDASSTDTQYF. As DNA, the CDR3 is TGCAGTGCTAGAGACGCCTCCAGCACAGATACGCAGTATTTT.

The chain is built from TRBV29-1 and TRBJ2-5; D tentatively reads TRBD1 or TRBD2 (5 bases each). Germline V gene data show CDR1 as SQVTM and CDR2 as ANQGSEA. This CDR3 is built from 15 residues. Between the trimmed V and J ends, which lost 2 bases and 0 bases, there was a span of 13 bases. CDR3 bases: TGCAGCGTTGAAATACGGGGCGGTCACCAAGAGACCCAGTACTTC. Its protein product is CSVEIRGGHQETQYF.

The chain has TRBV20-1 and TRBJ1-5, with D maybe TRBD1 (6 bases). V was shortened by 5 bases and J by 6 bases, with 11 bases between the two germline ends. CDR1 is DFQATT and CDR2 is SNEGSKA in the germline V gene (reference sequence). The CDR3 spans 12 residues. CDR3 bases: TGCAGTGCTCTGACAGGATCTCAGCCCCAGCATTTT. Its translation: CSALTGSQPQHF.

This chain connects TRBV27 to TRBJ2-1; possible D gene TRBD2, 6 bases. The CDR3 loop spans 16 amino acids. Looked up from germline, CDR1 is MNHEY and CDR2 is SMNVEV (reference sequence). Trimming left V 3 bases short and J 5 bases short, with 17 bases between. CDR3 coding DNA: TGTGCCAGCAGTTTGACCCCCCGGGGGAGGCACAATGAGCAGTTCTTC. It encodes CASSLTPRGRHNEQFF.

The V call is TRBV7-2, the J call TRBJ2-3; D is unresolved. The ends were cut back, 3 bases at V and 4 bases at J, with 11 bases in the middle. Germline-derived CDR1 and CDR2 are SGHTA and FQGNSA. The CDR3 has 14 amino acids. The CDR3 bases are TGTGCCAGCAGCTTCTACCACGGCGCAGATACGCAGTATTTT. This codes for CASSFYHGADTQYF.

The chain links TRBV20-1 to TRBJ2-7; D may be TRBD1 (5 bases). Trimming removed 2 bases at V and 4 bases at J, with 12 bases between. CDR3 length equals 13 residues. Germline CDR1 reads DFQATT; CDR2 reads SNEGSKA (reference sequence). The CDR3: CSARQQAGYEQYF. CDR3 in DNA: TGCAGTGCTAGACAACAGGCAGGATACGAGCAGTACTTC.

In this sample, this clonotype turned up many times. J is TRBJ2-1 and V is TRBV7-6; 7 bases align to TRBD1. Trimming at V came to 1 base and at J to 9 bases, leaving 9 bases not matched to a gene. The CDR3 is 15 residues long. Germline V gene lookup returns CDR1 SGHVS and CDR2 FNYEAQ. DNA of the CDR3: TGTGCCAGCAGCTTAGAGGGGGCTCGAGGCGTTGAGCAGTTCTTC. Translating gives CASSLEGARGVEQFF. Drawing the rest from reference TRBV7-6 and TRBJ2-1, the complete variable domain is GAGVSQSPRYKVTKRGQDVALRCDPISGHVSLYWYRQALGQGPEFLTYFNYEAQQDKSGLPNDRFSAERPEGSISTLTIQRTEQRDSAMYRCASSLEGARGVEQFFGPGTRLTVL.

The chain is built from TRBV10-3 and TRBJ1-2; 8 bases are a match to TRBD1. Losses at the gene ends were 6 bases for V and 3 bases for J; bases not matched to a gene: 6. CDR1 is ENHRY and CDR2 is SYGVKD in the germline V gene. The CDR3 is 14 amino acids. CDR3 sequence (DNA): TGTGCCATCAGGGGGACAGGATTGGACTATGGCTACACCTTC. The encoded protein is CAIRGTGLDYGYTF.

This clonotype was found many times. The chain couples TRBV20-1 to TRBJ2-7; D tentatively fits TRBD1 or TRBD2 (5 bases each). The CDR3 runs 13 residues. CDR1 and CDR2 (germline): DFQATT, SNEGSKA (reference sequence). The germline V and J ends were trimmed by 3 bases and 0 bases, with 9 bases remaining between them. The CDR3 loop reads CSASSGHSYEQYF. The CDR3 nucleotides read TGCAGTGCTAGTTCGGGGCACTCCTACGAGCAGTACTTC.

This clonotype was found many times. The chain has TRBV10-2 and TRBJ1-1; perhaps TRBD1 as D (6 bases). The CDR3 length is 11 residues. CDR1 and CDR2 from the germline V gene are WSHSY and SAAADI. With 3 bases removed from V and 12 bases from J, the gap between germline ends came to 11 bases. The CDR3 protein is CASSDNRVPFF. In DNA, the CDR3 is TGCGCCAGCAGTGATAACAGGGTACCTTTCTTT.

This rearrangement joins TRBV7-2 to TRBJ2-1; 7 positions match TRBD2. This CDR3 contains 15 residues. V trimming: 5 bases; J trimming: 0 bases; junction bases outside the gene matches: 4. Germline CDR1 reads SGHTA; CDR2 reads FQGNSA. The CDR3, as DNA: TGTGCCAGCAGCACCCTAGCGGTCTCCTACAATGAGCAGTTCTTC. Translation: CASSTLAVSYNEQFF.

This clonotype was counted many times. The V and J genes are TRBV7-2 and TRBJ1-1, with D uncertain. This CDR3 has 13 amino acids. Germline CDR1 is SGHTA and CDR2 is FQGNSA. V lost 7 bases and J lost 5, with 14 bases in between. The CDR3 is CASTSQLGTEAFF. CDR3 in DNA: TGTGCCAGCACCTCCCAGCTGGGGACTGAAGCTTTCTTT.